This T cell receptor beta chain was obtained from a study of Ad26.COV2.S vaccination and SARS-CoV-2 variants. As to treatment: 15 to 20 received Ad26.COV2.S at low or high dose, single or two shots; several received placebo; per-sample allocation not given. Following the first vaccine or placebo injection, samples were taken on day 63. Per germline, CDR1 SGHNT and CDR2 YYREEE (reference sequence). This CDR3 is built from 17 residues. V gave up 0 bases and J gave up 2 bases, with 17 bases separating them. Some clones are missing from TCRdb's copy, which holds only in-frame ones; the method was immunoSEQ multiplex PCR. The sample yields approximately 300,000 clones, 70% to 90% seen once.

The starting material was peripheral blood, obtained in a trial of Ad26.COV2.S vaccine versus placebo. This receptor was taken from a person aged 18 to 59 who received the Ad26.COV2.S COVID-19 vaccine or a placebo. The chain combines TRBV5-4 with TRBJ1-2; D possibly corresponds to TRBD1 (6 bases). CDR3 DNA: TGTGCCAGCAGCTTGGCCCTCGGGGGGCAGGGGAACTATGGCTACACCTTC. Translated: CASSLALGGQGNYGYTF.